The 30 T cell receptor beta chains reported below all come from one sample, sequenced in a study of T cells in Graves' hyperthyroidism and ophthalmopathy. TCR beta CDR3 region amplification was performed from RNA transcripts. When the TCR CDR3 underwent first-round RT-PCR, the HTBI primer set was used. One entry per CDR3 protein, called by TCRdb with MiXCR from the multiplex PCR reads. In the table there are 530,000 or so distinct CDR3 sequences, just over 45% of which are singletons. The sequenced sample was peripheral blood or thyroid tissue (not recorded which). The receptor set was obtained from a woman aged 18-35 years with Graves' hyperthyroidism.

J is TRBJ1-4 and V is TRBV20-1; the D gene is possibly TRBD1 (5 bases). V lost 6 bases and J lost 8, with 13 bases in between. The CDR3 has 12 residues. Germline V gives CDR1 DFQATT, CDR2 SNEGSKA (reference sequence). The CDR3 loop reads CSAKRQGEKLFF. The CDR3 DNA is TGCAGTGCCAAGCGCCAGGGAGAAAAACTGTTTTTT.

The CDR3 here is CASTRLEGDEQYF. The CDR3 nucleotides are TGTGCCAGCACCAGACTGGAGGGGGACGAGCAGTACTTC. The chain has TRBV9 and TRBJ2-7; D may match TRBD1 or TRBD2 (6 bases each). V was trimmed by 6 bases and J by 5 bases, leaving 15 bases between them. CDR1 and CDR2 from the germline V gene are SGDLS and YYNGEE. The CDR3 has 13 residues. The whole variable domain, remainder taken from reference TRBV9 and TRBJ2-7, is DSGVTQTPKHLITATGQRVTLRCSPRSGDLSVYWYQQSLDQGLQFLIQYYNGEERAKGNILERFSAQQFPDLHSELNLSSLELGDSALYFCASTRLEGDEQYFGPGTRLTVT.

About this clonotype itself: At one end, the junction sequence differs from germline, possibly due to a read error. The V and J genes are TRBV2 and TRBJ2-3; weak D call: TRBD1 (5 bases). CDR3 length: 16 amino acids. The germline CDR1 and CDR2 sequences are SNHLY and FYNNEI. The CDR3 loop reads CATSDFGHRASDTQYF. CDR3 coding DNA: TGTGCCACCAGTGATTTCGGACACCGAGCATCAGATACGCAGTATTTT. Full variable domain (outside the CDR3, taken from reference TRBV2 and TRBJ2-3): EPEVTQTPSHQVTQMGQEVILRCVPISNHLYFYWYRQILGQKVEFLVSFYNNEISEKSEIFDDQFSVERPDGSNFTLKIRSTKLEDSAMYFCATSDFGHRASDTQYFGPGTRLTVL.

This sequence joins TRBV7-2 and TRBJ2-7; the D gene is possibly TRBD2 (5 bases). The V and J ends lost 2 bases and 7 bases respectively, with 12 bases between them. The germline gives CDR1 SGHTA, CDR2 FQGNSA. CDR3 size: 13 residues. In DNA, the CDR3 is TGTGCCAGCAGCTTAAGCGGTAGCGAAGAGCAGTACTTC. This translates into CASSLSGSEEQYF.

This clonotype has at least ten counts. The chain has TRBV24-1 and TRBJ2-7; weak D call: TRBD2 (5 bases). V was cut by 3 bases and J by 2 bases, with 16 bases left in between. CDR1 and CDR2 from the germline V gene are KGHDR and SFDVKD. The CDR3 is 16 residues long. In DNA, the CDR3 is TGTGCCACCAGTGATGTCAAAGCAGGAGGAACCTACGAGCAGTACTTC. Amino acid sequence: CATSDVKAGGTYEQYF.

The chain has TRBV19 and TRBJ1-4, with 9 bases that match TRBD1. The germline gives CDR1 LNHDA, CDR2 SQIVND (reference sequence). Trimming at V came to 7 bases and at J to 4 bases, leaving 4 bases not matched to a gene. The length of the CDR3 is 14 residues. CDR3 sequence: CASNPGQGNEKLFF. The DNA for the CDR3 is TGTGCCAGTAATCCGGGACAGGGTAATGAAAAACTGTTTTTT.

In the case of this clonotype: The junction does not match germline at one end; this may be a read error. This chain links TRBV7-9 with TRBJ1-2; D uncertain. CDR3 length equals 16 residues. Germline V CDR1 and CDR2: SEHNR, FQNEAQ (reference sequence). CDR3 DNA: TGTGCCAGCAGCACCCAAACCGCGGGAGCTAACTTTGGCTACACCTTC. Protein sequence: CASSTQTAGANFGYTF.

In regard to this clonotype: At one end, the junction sequence differs from germline, possibly due to a read error. The chain is built from TRBV19 and TRBJ1-2; D is perhaps TRBD1 (6 bases). The CDR3 has 13 amino acids. Germline loops: CDR1 LNHDA, CDR2 SQIVND (reference sequence). For the CDR3, the DNA is TGTGCCAGTAGCCATGGAGGGGGGAATGGCCACACCTTC. Its translation: CASSHGGGNGHTF.

This clonotype was recorded at least ten times. The gene calls are TRBV5-1 and TRBJ1-5; 10 bases are a match to TRBD1. The junction had 3 bases not matched to a gene; V was cut back by 3 bases and J by 6 bases. CDR1 and CDR2 (germline): SGHRS, YFSETQ. CDR3 length: 14 residues. The CDR3 loop is CASSSGQGTQPQHF. The DNA for the CDR3 is TGCGCCAGCAGCTCGGGACAGGGGACTCAGCCCCAGCATTTT.

This rearrangement joins TRBV7-6 to TRBJ1-2; 7 nucleotides match TRBD1. CDR3 length equals 15 residues. V trimming: 2 bases; J trimming: 0 bases; junction bases outside the gene matches: 3. Germline V CDR1 and CDR2: SGHVS, FNYEAQ. CDR3 bases: TGTGCCAGCAGCTTAACGCAGGGGGCTAACTATGGCTACACCTTC. Translation: CASSLTQGANYGYTF. Using reference TRBV7-6 and TRBJ1-2 for the parts outside the CDR3, the full variable domain is GAGVSQSPRYKVTKRGQDVALRCDPISGHVSLYWYRQALGQGPEFLTYFNYEAQQDKSGLPNDRFSAERPEGSISTLTIQRTEQRDSAMYRCASSLTQGANYGYTFGSGTRLTVV.

This clonotype was observed at least ten times. The chain uses TRBV2 and TRBJ2-7; tentative D call: TRBD1 (6 bases). The CDR3 has 10 amino acids. Germline V gene lookup returns CDR1 SNHLY and CDR2 FYNNEI. Trimming took off 8 bases at V and 5 bases at J, with 7 bases between the two ends. The CDR3 nucleotides read TGTGCCAGCCAGGGGCACGAGCAGTACTTC. Protein: CASQGHEQYF.

The chain recombines TRBV4-2 with TRBJ1-2; 8 bases fit TRBD1. CDR3 size: 15 residues. Germline trimming cut 5 bases from V and 8 bases from J; bases unmatched to any gene: 13. Germline assignment: CDR1 LGHNA and CDR2 YNFKEQ. The CDR3, as DNA: TGTGCCAGCAGCTTAGGAGCTGGACAGGGTCAGGGCTACACCTTC. Translating it yields CASSLGAGQGQGYTF.

The chain recombines TRBV10-3 with TRBJ2-5; D is ambiguous. The CDR3 sequence is 13 residues long. V dropped 10 bases and J dropped 0 bases, with 12 bases sitting between them. Germline V lookup: CDR1 ENHRY, CDR2 SYGVKD. CDR3 sequence reads: CATTPSYQETQYF. CDR3 nucleotide sequence: TGTGCCACGACCCCGAGCTACCAAGAGACCCAGTACTTC.

This clonotype was seen repeatedly, ten times or more. The rearrangement uses TRBV7-9 and TRBJ2-2; D not certain. This CDR3 region has 14 residues. The V end lost 0 bases, the J end lost 6 bases, and 8 bases lay between the germline ends. Germline lookup yields CDR1 SEHNR and CDR2 FQNEAQ (reference sequence). In DNA form, the CDR3 reads TGTGCCAGCAGCTTAGCGACTGCCGCCGGGGAGCTGTTTTTT. This encodes CASSLATAAGELFF.

CDR3 residues: CAISGAPGLAGQSSYNEQFF. DNA of the CDR3: TGTGCCATCAGTGGAGCTCCGGGACTAGCGGGCCAAAGCTCCTACAATGAGCAGTTCTTC. The J gene is TRBJ2-1, the V gene TRBV10-3, with TRBD2 matching over 12 bases. The CDR3 is made up of 20 amino acids. V lost 4 bases, J lost 0 bases, and 13 bases stayed unmatched. Germline V lookup: CDR1 ENHRY, CDR2 SYGVKD.

The CDR3 loop is CASSFRGQGKLFF. DNA for the CDR3: TGTGCCAGCAGCTTTCGGGGCCAGGGAAAACTGTTTTTT. The chain joins TRBV13 to TRBJ1-4, with D possibly TRBD1 on 5 matching bases. The CDR3 contains 13 residues. Trimming took off 3 bases at V and 10 bases at J, with 12 bases between the two ends. Per the germline V gene, CDR1 is PRHDT and CDR2 is FYEKMQ (reference sequence).

The rearrangement joins TRBV2 to TRBJ1-5; D possibly corresponds to TRBD1 (6 bases). V lost 4 bases and J lost 2, with 12 bases in between. The CDR3 is made up of 15 amino acids. Germline-derived CDR1 and CDR2 are SNHLY and FYNNEI. CDR3 residues: CASSGQVIGNQPQHF. The CDR3 coding sequence is TGTGCCAGCAGTGGACAGGTAATTGGCAATCAGCCCCAGCATTTT.

In nucleotides, the CDR3 is TGTGCCAGCAGCCGGGTGGGGGGAGCCGGGGACAAATCCAATTCACCCCTCCACTTT. It yields the protein CASSRVGGAGDKSNSPLHF. The chain is built from TRBV7-2 and TRBJ1-6; possible D gene TRBD1, 6 bases. This CDR3 has 19 amino acids. V lost 5 bases, J lost 7 bases, and 27 bases lay in between. CDR1 and CDR2 (germline): SGHTA, FQGNSA.

Concerning this clonotype itself: This sequence may be a read error, since a much larger clone differs from it by one base. The chain has TRBV5-1 and TRBJ2-7; tentative D call: TRBD2 (5 bases). The germline gives CDR1 SGHRS, CDR2 YFSETQ. The CDR3 loop spans 14 amino acids. The CDR3, as DNA: TGCGTCAGCAGCTTTTCTCTAGCAAACTACGAGCAGTACTTC. Amino acids: CVSSFSLANYEQYF.

This chain links TRBV5-1 with TRBJ1-3; 7 bases are a match to TRBD1. Trimming removed 7 bases from V and 1 base from J; junction bases left unmatched: 5. Germline assignment: CDR1 SGHRS and CDR2 YFSETQ. This CDR3 has 14 amino acids. CDR3 bases: TGCGCCAGCCAGGTGGGACAGTCTGGAAACACCATATATTTT. Translation gives CASQVGQSGNTIYF.

The chain combines TRBV20-1 with TRBJ2-7; 10 bases match TRBD2. The DNA end is more similar to TRBJ2-1, so the J call may be wrong. The V gene's germline CDR1 is DFQATT and CDR2 SNEGSKA (reference sequence). CDR3 length: 15 amino acids. In DNA form, the CDR3 reads TGCAGTGCTAGAGATTCAGCGGGAGGGGTGAATGAGCAGTTCTTC. This codes for CSARDSAGGVNEQFF.

This chain's CDR3 is CASSLIGAYYGYTF. DNA of the CDR3: TGTGCCAGCAGCTTAATAGGGGCGTACTATGGCTACACCTTC. This chain uses TRBV7-2 with TRBJ1-2, with TRBD1 as a possible D gene (5 bases). Germline assignment: CDR1 SGHTA and CDR2 FQGNSA. Deletions cut 2 bases from V and 3 bases from J, with 10 bases between. This CDR3 comprises 14 residues.

This clonotype has at least ten counts. The CDR3 loop is CASSLEGRGEKLFF. The CDR3 DNA reads as TGCGCCAGCAGCTTAGAGGGGCGGGGTGAAAAACTGTTTTTT. The rearrangement uses TRBV5-1 and TRBJ1-4; a weak D match, TRBD1 (5 bases). This CDR3 spans 14 amino acids. The V gene lost 2 bases and the J gene lost 7 bases, with 12 bases spanning the gap. Germline V gene lookup returns CDR1 SGHRS and CDR2 YFSETQ.

This clonotype came up many times. A junction end diverges from the germline sequence, so it may reflect a read error. V is TRBV2 and J is TRBJ1-1; 7 bases are a match to TRBD1. The length of the CDR3 is 10 residues. The germline CDR1 and CDR2 sequences are SNHLY and FYNNEI. CDR3 DNA sequence: TGTGCCAGCAGTGGGGGGACAGTTTCCTTT. Protein product: CASSGGTVSF.

This clonotype was seen many times. This chain connects TRBV2 to TRBJ2-7; 7 positions agree with TRBD2. CDR3 length: 17 amino acids. V lost 6 bases to trimming and J lost 5 bases; unmatched junction nucleotides: 19. From germline, CDR1 is SNHLY and CDR2 FYNNEI. The CDR3 sequence: CASRPLSPAGVGNEQYF. The CDR3 nucleotides are TGTGCCAGCAGGCCCCTTAGTCCCGCGGGAGTGGGTAACGAGCAGTACTTC.

In its sample, this clonotype was seen many times. The chain uses TRBV20-1 and TRBJ1-4, with D hard to call. V was clipped by 3 bases and J by 0 bases, with 11 bases between them. CDR1 is DFQATT, CDR2 SNEGSKA, per germline (reference sequence). The CDR3 runs to 15 residues. CDR3 in DNA: TGCAGTGCTAGTCCATTAGTTACAACTAATGAAAAACTGTTTTTT. It is translated as CSASPLVTTNEKLFF.

The chain has TRBV7-6 and TRBJ2-7; 12 nucleotides line up with TRBD1. Germline lookup yields CDR1 SGHVS and CDR2 FNYEAQ. The CDR3 is 15 amino acids. V dropped 5 bases and J dropped 2; count of bases not matched to a gene: 4. The CDR3 nucleotides are TGTGCCAGCAGCCGCGGGACAGGGGGCCCCTACGAGCAGTACTTC. This translates into CASSRGTGGPYEQYF.

V gene TRBV20-1 combines with J gene TRBJ1-1; 8 nucleotides align to TRBD1. From germline, CDR1 is DFQATT and CDR2 SNEGSKA (reference sequence). The V and J ends lost 6 bases and 4 bases, in that order; junction bases with no gene match: 4. The CDR3 loop spans 12 amino acids. In DNA, the CDR3 is TGCAGTGCGGACAGGGTTGTCACTGAAGCTTTCTTT. Protein sequence: CSADRVVTEAFF.

The genes are TRBV7-9 and TRBJ2-2, with 8 positions matching TRBD1. The CDR3 has 16 amino acids. V shed 5 bases and J 6 bases; nucleotides not matched to a gene: 11. Germline CDR1 is SEHNR and CDR2 is FQNEAQ (reference sequence). The chain's CDR3 is CASSQDETGEAGELFF. The CDR3 DNA is TGTGCCAGCAGCCAAGATGAGACAGGGGAGGCCGGGGAGCTGTTTTTT.

The chain combines TRBV20-1 with TRBJ1-5; a weak D match, TRBD1 (6 bases). CDR3 length: 14 amino acids. Germline loops: CDR1 DFQATT, CDR2 SNEGSKA (reference sequence). V was clipped by 6 bases and J by 3 bases, with 15 bases between them. The CDR3 loop reads CSARTGADNQPQHF. In DNA, the CDR3 is TGCAGTGCACGAACGGGGGCGGACAATCAGCCCCAGCATTTT.